These 10 T cell receptor beta chains share one sample of origin, sequenced in a study of T cells in localized non-small cell lung cancer. Clones were sequenced by immunoSEQ multiplex PCR, and TCRdb holds only the in-frame ones, with some missing. The sample records tens of thousands of clones, 87% being singletons. The input for sequencing was peripheral blood, taken before any cancer treatment. These receptors originate from a male donor older than 55 with stage I squamous cell lung carcinoma.

The gene calls are TRBV9 and TRBJ1-3, with D uncertain. Trimming shortened V by 0 bases and J by 0 bases, and 13 bases separated the two germline ends. Germline CDR1 reads SGDLS; CDR2 reads YYNGEE. The CDR3 loop spans 17 amino acids. The CDR3: CASSVGPQETSGNTIYF. CDR3 DNA: TGTGCCAGCAGCGTAGGGCCCCAGGAAACCTCTGGAAACACCATATATTTT.

This chain joins TRBV30 and TRBJ2-5; D is undetermined. This CDR3 comprises 12 residues. V was shortened by 4 bases and J by 1 base, with 7 bases between the two germline ends. Germline CDR1 is GTSNPN and CDR2 is SVGIG (reference sequence). CDR3 DNA sequence: TGTGCCTGGAAGGGCCTCCAAGAGACCCAGTACTTC. Translation gives CAWKGLQETQYF.

Notes on this clone: Relative to the germline gene, one junction end is altered; a read error may explain this. The V gene is TRBV7-2, the J gene TRBJ2-7; D gene uncertain. Per the germline V gene, CDR1 is SGHTA and CDR2 is FQGNSA. The CDR3 runs 14 residues. The CDR3, as DNA: TGTGCCAACAGCTTCGCGAGGAACTCCTACGAGCAGTACTTC. Translating it yields CANSFARNSYEQYF.

The gene calls are TRBV6-5 and TRBJ1-3, with D possibly TRBD1 on 6 matching bases. Germline V gene lookup returns CDR1 MNHEY and CDR2 SVGAGI. The V end lost 6 bases, the J end lost 0 bases, and 9 bases lay between the germline ends. The length of the CDR3 is 14 residues. CDR3 nucleotide sequence: TGTGCCAGCAGACCGACAGGCTCTGGAAACACCATATATTTT. It is translated as CASRPTGSGNTIYF.

The chain carries TRBV5-8 and TRBJ2-3; D gene uncertain. Germline-derived CDR1 and CDR2 are SGHTS and YDEGEE. This CDR3 region has 14 residues. The ends were cut back, 3 bases at V and 3 bases at J, with 11 bases in the middle. CDR3 sequence: CASSSLVGTDTQYF. Written as DNA, the CDR3 is TGTGCCAGCAGCTCACTTGTGGGTACAGATACGCAGTATTTT.

The rearrangement uses TRBV19 and TRBJ2-4; 10 bases are a match to TRBD1. CDR1 is LNHDA and CDR2 is SQIVND in the germline V gene (reference sequence). CDR3 length: 17 residues. V dropped 8 bases and J dropped 7; count of bases not matched to a gene: 17. The CDR3 sequence is CASSPGTGVPRGNIQYF. CDR3 DNA sequence: TGTGCCAGTTCTCCCGGGACAGGGGTACCACGAGGGAACATTCAGTACTTC.

This chain uses TRBV27 with TRBJ2-3; 7 nucleotides match TRBD2. The CDR3 has 15 residues. Germline trimming cut 3 bases from V and 4 bases from J; bases unmatched to any gene: 7. CDR1 and CDR2 from the germline V gene are MNHEY and SMNVEV (reference sequence). In DNA, the CDR3 is TGTGCCAGCAGTTTGGGGCGGGAGTCCCCAGATACGCAGTATTTT. It translates to CASSLGRESPDTQYF.

The chain employs TRBV5-1 and TRBJ2-1, with D perhaps given as TRBD1 or TRBD2 (5 bases each). Germline lookup yields CDR1 SGHRS and CDR2 YFSETQ. V was pared by 3 bases and J by 5 bases, with 15 bases between. The CDR3 has 15 amino acids. This CDR3 reads CASSWSRGPNNEQFF. For the CDR3, the DNA is TGCGCCAGCAGCTGGTCTAGGGGACCAAACAATGAGCAGTTCTTC.

The V and J genes are TRBV11-2 and TRBJ2-3; a weak D match, TRBD2 (6 bases). Trimming took 0 bases from V and 4 from J, leaving 11 bases between them. The germline gives CDR1 SGHAT, CDR2 FQNNGV. The CDR3 loop spans 15 amino acids. The CDR3 nucleotides are TGTGCCAGCAGCTTAGAAGGGACTGACGCAGATACGCAGTATTTT. As protein: CASSLEGTDADTQYF.

This clone was observed once. V is TRBV10-1 and J is TRBJ2-1; 8 bases align to TRBD2. V shed 3 bases and J 9 bases; nucleotides not matched to a gene: 7. CDR3 length equals 14 residues. Germline CDR1 WNHNN, CDR2 SYGVQD (reference sequence). This CDR3 is CASSERLAGSEQFF. The CDR3 DNA is TGCGCCAGCAGTGAACGGCTAGCGGGTAGTGAGCAGTTCTTC.